This T cell receptor beta chain was retrieved from a study of cytomegalovirus exposure and HLA in healthy donors. The PCR used 60 Vbeta and 13 Jbeta primers. Only in-frame clones appear in the TCRdb table, and some are missing; sequencing was by immunoSEQ multiplex PCR. The repertoire has about 140,000 clones, roughly 75% of them found once; the top ten carry 2.5% to 4%. The V and J ends lost 0 bases and 8 bases respectively, with 17 bases between them. CDR1 and CDR2 from the germline V gene are MNHEY and SVGAGI. The CDR3 extends over 16 amino acids. The source of this sequence is a man between 40 and 49 years old in good health and CMV-seronegative. What was sequenced was PBMCs. The chain has TRBV6-5 and TRBJ2-1; D possibly corresponds to TRBD1 (5 bases). The CDR3 reads CASSYSTGQRWYEQFF. In DNA, the CDR3 is TGTGCCAGCAGTTACTCGACCGGACAAAGGTGGTATGAGCAGTTCTTC.